Following are 22 T cell receptor beta chains from one sample sequenced in a study of blood T cell repertoires in COVID-19. Repertoires were generated with immunoSEQ multiplex PCR, while TCRdb's copy carries only in-frame clones and drops some. The data contain fewer than 200,000 clones, 74% of them seen just once; the ten biggest clones take up about 3%. The sample comprised peripheral blood. These receptors all come from a woman of 80 years or more with acute or convalescent COVID-19.

The rearrangement links TRBV19 to TRBJ2-3; 7 bases fit TRBD2. V was clipped by 10 bases and J by 0 bases; unmatched bases: 10. The CDR3 length is 15 residues. Germline CDR1 LNHDA, CDR2 SQIVND (reference sequence). CDR3 in amino acids: CATRGAGTSTDTQYF. The CDR3 DNA reads as TGTGCCACCCGGGGAGCGGGAACTAGCACAGATACGCAGTATTTT.

The rearrangement joins TRBV2 to TRBJ1-1; 9 bases map to TRBD1. The trim removed 7 bases at V and 3 bases at J, leaving 6 bases unmatched. The CDR3 spans 14 residues. CDR1 is SNHLY, CDR2 FYNNEI, per germline. CDR3 sequence reads: CASKGQGWDTEAFF. CDR3 coding DNA: TGTGCCAGCAAGGGACAGGGTTGGGACACTGAAGCTTTCTTT.

This clone was recorded a few times. The CDR3 protein is CASSPGTQDTEAFF. The CDR3 bases are TGTGCCAGCAGTCCCGGGACTCAGGACACTGAAGCTTTCTTT. V gene TRBV28 combines with J gene TRBJ1-1; D perhaps matches TRBD1 (5 bases). Germline CDR1 MDHEN, CDR2 SYDVKM. With 5 bases removed from V and 3 bases from J, the gap between germline ends came to 13 bases. The CDR3 consists of 14 residues.

CDR3 residues: CASSLSGNTEAFF. CDR3 DNA sequence: TGTGCCAGCAGTCTCTCGGGGAACACTGAAGCTTTCTTT. This chain uses TRBV6-5 with TRBJ1-1, with no clear D. Germline values: CDR1 MNHEY, CDR2 SVGAGI. Trimming shortened V by 5 bases and J by 1 base, and 8 bases separated the two germline ends. The CDR3 covers 13 residues.

The chain carries TRBV11-2 and TRBJ2-2, with a weak D call TRBD1 (6 bases). CDR3 length: 15 amino acids. The V end was cut by 1 base, the J end by 0 bases, with 6 bases between. Germline V gives CDR1 SGHAT, CDR2 FQNNGV. This CDR3 reads CASSLGTANTGELFF. DNA of the CDR3: TGTGCCAGCAGCTTAGGGACAGCGAACACCGGGGAGCTGTTTTTT.

The V and J genes are TRBV3-1 (or the pseudogene TRBV3-2) and TRBJ2-7; 7 bases fit TRBD1. The germline CDR1 and CDR2 sequences are LGHDT and YNNKEL (reference sequence). J lost 5 bases, V lost 2 bases, and 9 bases had no gene match. The CDR3 is 15 residues long. The CDR3 DNA reads as TGTGCCAGCAGCCAACAACCGGGACAGACAAACGAGCAGTACTTC. Translated: CASSQQPGQTNEQYF.

Comments on this clone: The junction departs from the called germline gene at one end, perhaps through a read error. The genes are TRBV28 and TRBJ2-1, with a weak D call TRBD1 (5 bases). Germline loops: CDR1 MDHEN, CDR2 SYDVKM. There are 12 residues in the CDR3. Here the CDR3 DNA reads TGTGCCAGCAGTTTAGCCCGACAGAGCGTGATCTTC. Amino acid sequence: CASSLARQSVIF.

The rearrangement links TRBV6-5 to TRBJ2-1, with a weak D call TRBD2 (5 bases). Germline V gives CDR1 MNHEY, CDR2 SVGAGI. This CDR3 is built from 15 residues. Between the trimmed V and J ends, which lost 2 bases and 5 bases, there was a span of 13 bases. CDR3 sequence reads: CASSYDYTLDNEQFF. As DNA, the CDR3 is TGTGCCAGCAGTTACGACTACACCTTGGACAATGAGCAGTTCTTC.

The CDR3, as DNA: TGTGCCAGCAGTGAAGTGGAGGACGTCTCACCCCTCCACTTT. Encoded protein: CASSEVEDVSPLHF. The J gene is TRBJ1-6, the V gene TRBV6-1; no reliable D call. This CDR3 has 14 amino acids. Trimming removed 1 base at V and 10 bases at J, with 11 bases between. Germline CDR1 reads MNHNS; CDR2 reads SASEGT.

Here the CDR3 reads CASSHRGKWTSGEQFF. Here the CDR3 DNA reads TGTGCCAGCAGTCACAGGGGGAAGTGGACTAGCGGCGAGCAGTTCTTC. V gene TRBV27 combines with J gene TRBJ2-1; TRBD2 aligns across 10 bases. Unmatched junction bases numbered 14, after V lost 5 bases and J lost 10 bases. Germline-derived CDR1 and CDR2 are MNHEY and SMNVEV (reference sequence). This CDR3 is 16 amino acids long.

This chain uses TRBV30 with TRBJ1-1; TRBD1 agrees at 7 bases. Trimming removed 1 base from V and 0 bases from J; junction bases left unmatched: 2. This CDR3 is built from 14 residues. The V gene's germline CDR1 is GTSNPN and CDR2 SVGIG (reference sequence). CDR3 loop: CAWSEGTVNTEAFF. In nucleotides, the CDR3 is TGTGCCTGGAGTGAAGGGACAGTGAACACTGAAGCTTTCTTT.

This clone was picked up one time. The J gene is TRBJ2-2, the V gene TRBV4-2; TRBD1 is a possible D gene (6 bases). V gave up 4 bases and J gave up 0 bases, with 15 bases separating them. The CDR3 has 17 residues. CDR1 is LGHNA and CDR2 is YNFKEQ in the germline V gene. The CDR3 DNA reads TGTGCCAGCAGCCTTAGGACCGGGACAACGAACACCGGGGAGCTGTTTTTT. Encoded protein: CASSLRTGTTNTGELFF.

V gene TRBV11-2 combines with J gene TRBJ2-7; TRBD1 might be the D (6 bases). The V end was cut by 5 bases, the J end by 6 bases, with 17 bases between. Germline V CDR1 and CDR2: SGHAT, FQNNGV. CDR3 length: 14 residues. CDR3 protein: CASSPIQGSIEQYF. CDR3 nucleotide sequence: TGTGCCAGCAGCCCCATACAGGGTTCCATCGAGCAGTACTTC.

This sequence joins TRBV6-4 and TRBJ2-3; 8 bases line up with TRBD2. The V gene's germline CDR1 is MRHNA and CDR2 SNTAGT. This CDR3 is 15 amino acids long. After removal of 6 bases from V and 0 bases from J, the junction contained 5 bases not matched to a gene. The CDR3 DNA is TGTGCCAGCAGCCAGCGGGGGTCTAGCACAGATACGCAGTATTTT. Its protein is CASSQRGSSTDTQYF.

The chain has TRBV6-6 and TRBJ2-2, with TRBD1 identical over 9 bases. In germline, CDR1 is MNHNY, CDR2 SVGAGI (reference sequence). V dropped 7 bases and J dropped 7; count of bases not matched to a gene: 7. This CDR3 comprises 14 residues. As DNA, the CDR3 is TGTGCCAGCACTCAACAGGGGGCTATCGGGGAGCTGTTTTTT. Its protein product is CASTQQGAIGELFF.

V and J are TRBV5-1 and TRBJ2-2, with 10 bases aligning to TRBD2. Germline lookup yields CDR1 SGHRS and CDR2 YFSETQ. The CDR3 has 16 residues. The J segment lost 4 bases and the V segment lost 4 bases, leaving 7 bases of the junction unmatched. The CDR3 nucleotides are TGCGCCAGCAGCCCGGTGGTAGCGGGAGGCACCGGGGAGCTGTTTTTT. Translation gives CASSPVVAGGTGELFF.

This clone was seen only a few times. The rearrangement joins TRBV11-2 to TRBJ2-1, with 9 positions matching TRBD2. Trimming at V came to 6 bases and at J to 8 bases, leaving 5 bases not matched to a gene. The length of the CDR3 is 13 residues. In germline, CDR1 is SGHAT, CDR2 FQNNGV. CDR3 amino acids: CASRRTSVDEQFF. CDR3 nucleotides: TGTGCCAGCAGAAGGACTAGCGTGGATGAGCAGTTCTTC.

This sequence joins TRBV28 and TRBJ2-1; 8 nucleotides match TRBD2. Per the germline V gene, CDR1 is MDHEN and CDR2 is SYDVKM. The CDR3 length is 14 residues. V lost 5 bases and J lost 2; bases outside the gene matches: 2. The CDR3 bases are TGTGCCAGCAGTGCGACTAGCGCCTACAATGAGCAGTTCTTC. Residues: CASSATSAYNEQFF.

The V call is TRBV5-1, the J call TRBJ2-7, with D possibly TRBD1 on 6 matching bases. Per the germline V gene, CDR1 is SGHRS and CDR2 is YFSETQ. V lost 0 bases and J lost 5, with 12 bases in between. The CDR3 has 14 amino acids. The DNA for the CDR3 is TGCGCCAGCAGCTTGGGTCAGGGGTTCGACGAGCAGTACTTC. Amino acid sequence: CASSLGQGFDEQYF. Looking up the rest from reference TRBV5-1 and TRBJ2-7 gives the full variable domain: KAGVTQTPRYLIKTRGQQVTLSCSPISGHRSVSWYQQTPGQGLQFLFEYFSETQRNKGNFPGRFSGRQFSNSRSEMNVSTLELGDSALYLCASSLGQGFDEQYFGPGTRLTVT.

The chain joins TRBV7-9 to TRBJ2-3; 11 nucleotides align to TRBD1. Trimming at V came to 5 bases and at J to 4 bases, leaving 5 bases not matched to a gene. From germline, CDR1 is SEHNR and CDR2 FQNEAQ (reference sequence). This CDR3 has 15 residues. The CDR3 DNA is TGTGCCAGCAGCCCGGGACAGGGGGAGGCAGATACGCAGTATTTT. Translation gives CASSPGQGEADTQYF.

This sequence joins TRBV11-3 and TRBJ2-3, with 7 bases lining up with TRBD2. The CDR3 runs 15 residues. CDR1 and CDR2 from the germline V gene are SGHNT and YENEEA. V lost 4 bases and J lost 2; bases outside the gene matches: 6. The CDR3 sequence: CASSSMGLPTDTQYF. Here the CDR3 DNA reads TGTGCCAGCAGCTCTATGGGACTACCCACAGATACGCAGTATTTT.

V usage is TRBV6-2 or TRBV6-3 and J usage is TRBJ2-7; 11 nucleotides agree with TRBD2. This CDR3 is built from 16 residues. Germline V gives CDR1 MNHEY, CDR2 SVGEGT. Unmatched junction bases numbered 7, after V lost 2 bases and J lost 4 bases. Written as DNA, the CDR3 is TGTGCCAGCAGTTACCCCAGACTAGCGGGAAGGTACGAGCAGTACTTC. It encodes CASSYPRLAGRYEQYF.